This T cell receptor (beta chain) is from a study of T cells in Graves' hyperthyroidism and ophthalmopathy. Study details: Any treatment followed the collection of peripheral blood at initial diagnosis. Whole-study results and caveats: Most thyroid clonotypes expanded above 0.001 appeared in blood too.

RNA transcripts were the template for amplifying TCR beta CDR3 regions. Initially, a first-round RT-PCR of the TCR CDR3 employed the HTBI primer set. TCRdb reprocessed the multiplex PCR reads via MiXCR and lists one record per CDR3 protein. The table has approximately 250,000 distinct CDR3 sequences, 24% seen once; the top ten hold roughly a third. Ophthalmopathy cases scored 3 or more on the Clinical Activity Score and 4 or more on NOSPECS grade, with duration below 3 months. PBMCs came from more than 9.5 ml fresh peripheral blood. This CDR3 comprises 13 residues. Deletions cut 0 bases from V and 6 bases from J, with 9 bases between. In germline, CDR1 is MGHRA, CDR2 YSYEKL. This clonotype came up many times. Its antigen remains unknown.

This receptor was identified in a woman in her thirties or forties with Graves' ophthalmopathy. The sequencing input was blood. The chain uses TRBV4-1 and TRBJ2-7; D gene unclear. The CDR3 region is CASSQETRREQYF. In DNA form, the CDR3 reads TGCGCCAGCAGCCAAGAAACTCGGCGCGAGCAGTACTTC.